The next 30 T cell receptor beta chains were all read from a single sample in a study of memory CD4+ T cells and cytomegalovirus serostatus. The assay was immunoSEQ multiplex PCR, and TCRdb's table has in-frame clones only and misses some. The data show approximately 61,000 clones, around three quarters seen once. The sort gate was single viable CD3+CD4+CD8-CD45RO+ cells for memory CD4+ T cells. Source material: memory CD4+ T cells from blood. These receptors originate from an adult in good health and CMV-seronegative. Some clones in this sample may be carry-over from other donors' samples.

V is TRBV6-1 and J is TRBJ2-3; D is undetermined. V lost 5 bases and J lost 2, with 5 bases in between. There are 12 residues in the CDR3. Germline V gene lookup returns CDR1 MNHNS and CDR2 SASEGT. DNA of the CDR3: TGTGCCAGCAGTACGTTCACAGATACGCAGTATTTT. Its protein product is CASSTFTDTQYF.

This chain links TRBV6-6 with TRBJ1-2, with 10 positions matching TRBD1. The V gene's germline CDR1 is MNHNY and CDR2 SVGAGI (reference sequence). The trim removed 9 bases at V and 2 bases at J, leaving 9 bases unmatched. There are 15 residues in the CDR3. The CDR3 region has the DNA TGTGCCAGTGGGACAGGGGAGGGGGTAAACTATGGCTACACCTTC. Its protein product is CASGTGEGVNYGYTF.

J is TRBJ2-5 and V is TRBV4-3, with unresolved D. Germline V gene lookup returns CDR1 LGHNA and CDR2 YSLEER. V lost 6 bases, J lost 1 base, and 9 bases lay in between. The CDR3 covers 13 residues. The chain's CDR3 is CASSYSLQETQYF. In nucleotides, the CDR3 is TGCGCCAGCAGTTACAGCCTCCAAGAGACCCAGTACTTC.

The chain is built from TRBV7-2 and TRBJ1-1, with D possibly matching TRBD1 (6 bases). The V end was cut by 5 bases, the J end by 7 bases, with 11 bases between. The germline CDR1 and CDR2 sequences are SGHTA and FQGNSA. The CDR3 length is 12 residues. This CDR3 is CASSLTGYEAFF. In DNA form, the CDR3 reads TGTGCCAGCAGCCTAACAGGGTATGAAGCTTTCTTT.

In DNA, the CDR3 is TGTGCCAGCAGAAGACAAAGGGCAGGCCTGACCGGCTACACCTTC. Translation: CASRRQRAGLTGYTF. The J gene is TRBJ1-2, the V gene TRBV6-5, with D unresolved. CDR3 length: 15 amino acids. The germline CDR1 and CDR2 sequences are MNHEY and SVGAGI. V lost 6 bases, J lost 8 bases, and 22 bases lay in between.

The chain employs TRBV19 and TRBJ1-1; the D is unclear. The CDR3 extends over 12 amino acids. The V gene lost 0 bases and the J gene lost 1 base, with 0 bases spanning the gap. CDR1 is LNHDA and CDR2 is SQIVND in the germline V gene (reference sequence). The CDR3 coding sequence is TGTGCCAGTAGTATAGAGAACACTGAAGCTTTCTTT. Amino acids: CASSIENTEAFF.

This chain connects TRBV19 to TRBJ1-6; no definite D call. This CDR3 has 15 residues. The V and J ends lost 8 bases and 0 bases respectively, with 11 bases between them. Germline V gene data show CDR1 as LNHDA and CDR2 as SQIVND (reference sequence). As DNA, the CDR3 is TGTGCCAGTCGGATGATGAGCTCCTATAATTCACCCCTCCACTTT. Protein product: CASRMMSSYNSPLHF.

DNA for the CDR3: TGTGCCAGCAGCTTAGGGGGGCTAGCGGGGGAAGAGACCCAGTACTTC. Translating gives CASSLGGLAGEETQYF. This chain joins TRBV13 and TRBJ2-5; 10 positions agree with TRBD2. The CDR3 consists of 16 residues. The germline gives CDR1 PRHDT, CDR2 FYEKMQ (reference sequence). V shed 0 bases and J 3 bases; nucleotides not matched to a gene: 4. Combining the CDR3 with reference TRBV13 and TRBJ2-5 gives the whole variable domain AAGVIQSPRHLIKEKRETATLKCYPIPRHDTVYWYQQGPGQDPQFLISFYEKMQSDKGSIPDRFSAQQFSDYHSELNMSSLELGDSALYFCASSLGGLAGEETQYFGPGTRLLVL.

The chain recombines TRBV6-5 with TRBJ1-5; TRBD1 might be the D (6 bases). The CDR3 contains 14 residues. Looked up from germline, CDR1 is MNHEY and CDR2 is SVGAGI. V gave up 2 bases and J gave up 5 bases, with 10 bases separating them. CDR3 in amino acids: CASSYAGVDQPQHF. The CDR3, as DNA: TGTGCCAGCAGTTACGCAGGGGTGGATCAGCCCCAGCATTTT.

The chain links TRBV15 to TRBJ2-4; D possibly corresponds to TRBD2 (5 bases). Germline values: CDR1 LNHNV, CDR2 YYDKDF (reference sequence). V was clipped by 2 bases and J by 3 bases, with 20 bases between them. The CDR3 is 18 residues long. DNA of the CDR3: TGTGCCACCAGCAGAACTAGTTTGAGGTTGCTAGGCAAAAACATTCAGTACTTC. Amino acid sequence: CATSRTSLRLLGKNIQYF.

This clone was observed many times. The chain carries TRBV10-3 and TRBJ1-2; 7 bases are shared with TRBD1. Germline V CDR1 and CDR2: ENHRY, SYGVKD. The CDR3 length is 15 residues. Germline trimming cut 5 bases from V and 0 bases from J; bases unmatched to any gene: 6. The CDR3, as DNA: TGTGCCATCAGTCCTTCCGGGACAGCTAACTATGGCTACACCTTC. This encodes CAISPSGTANYGYTF.

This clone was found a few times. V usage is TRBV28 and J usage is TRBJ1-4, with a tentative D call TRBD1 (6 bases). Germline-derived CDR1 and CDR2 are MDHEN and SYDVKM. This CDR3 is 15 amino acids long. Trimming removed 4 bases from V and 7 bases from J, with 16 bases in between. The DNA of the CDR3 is TGTGCCAGCAGTTCTACCTGGGGGGCTGGTGAAAAACTGTTTTTT. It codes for CASSSTWGAGEKLFF.

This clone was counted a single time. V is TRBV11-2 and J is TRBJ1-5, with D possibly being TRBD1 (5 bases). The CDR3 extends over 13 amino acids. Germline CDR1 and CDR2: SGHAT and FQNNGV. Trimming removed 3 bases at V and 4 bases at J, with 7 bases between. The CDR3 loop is CASSLDMNQPQHF. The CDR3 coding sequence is TGTGCCAGCAGCTTGGACATGAATCAGCCCCAGCATTTT. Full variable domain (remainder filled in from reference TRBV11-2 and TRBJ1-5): EAGVAQSPRYKIIEKRQSVAFWCNPISGHATLYWYQQILGQGPKLLIQFQNNGVVDDSQLPKDRFSAERLKGVDSTLKIQPAKLEDSAVYLCASSLDMNQPQHFGDGTRLSIL.

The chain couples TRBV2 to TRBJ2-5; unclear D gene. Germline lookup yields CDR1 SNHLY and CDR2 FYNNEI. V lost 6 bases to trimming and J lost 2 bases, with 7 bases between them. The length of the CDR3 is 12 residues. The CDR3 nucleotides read TGTGCCAGCAGCAGCCAGCAAGAGACCCAGTACTTC. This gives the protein CASSSQQETQYF. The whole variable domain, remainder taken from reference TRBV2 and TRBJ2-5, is EPEVTQTPSHQVTQMGQEVILRCVPISNHLYFYWYRQILGQKVEFLVSFYNNEISEKSEIFDDQFSVERPDGSNFTLKIRSTKLEDSAMYFCASSSQQETQYFGPGTRLLVL.

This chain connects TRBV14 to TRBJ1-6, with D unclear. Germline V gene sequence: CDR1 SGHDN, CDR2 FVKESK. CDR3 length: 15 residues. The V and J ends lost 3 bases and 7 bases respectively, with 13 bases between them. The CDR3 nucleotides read TGTGCCAGCAGCCAGGCTAGGCAGCAGAATTCACCCCTCCACTTT. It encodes CASSQARQQNSPLHF.

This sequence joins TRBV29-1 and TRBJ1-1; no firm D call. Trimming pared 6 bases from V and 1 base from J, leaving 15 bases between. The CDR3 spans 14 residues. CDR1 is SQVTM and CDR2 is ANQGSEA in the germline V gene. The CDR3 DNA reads TGCAGCGTCTCGAGACCGGAGGGGAACACTGAAGCTTTCTTT. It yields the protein CSVSRPEGNTEAFF. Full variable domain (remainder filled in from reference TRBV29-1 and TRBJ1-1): SAVISQKPSRDICQRGTSLTIQCQVDSQVTMMFWYRQQPGQSLTLIATANQGSEATYESGFVIDKFPISRPNLTFSTLTVSNMSPEDSSIYLCSVSRPEGNTEAFFGQGTRLTVV.

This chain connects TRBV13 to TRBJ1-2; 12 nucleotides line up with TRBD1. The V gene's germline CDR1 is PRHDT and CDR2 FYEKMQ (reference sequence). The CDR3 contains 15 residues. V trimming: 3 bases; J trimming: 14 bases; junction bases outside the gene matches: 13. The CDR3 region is CASSLGTGGWSAVTF. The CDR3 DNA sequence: TGTGCCAGCAGCTTGGGGACAGGGGGCTGGTCAGCCGTGACCTTC.

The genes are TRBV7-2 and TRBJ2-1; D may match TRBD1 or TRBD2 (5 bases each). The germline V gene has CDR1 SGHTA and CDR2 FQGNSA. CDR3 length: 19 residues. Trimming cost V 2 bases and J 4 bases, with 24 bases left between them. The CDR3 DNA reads TGTGCCAGCAGCTTAAAGCATCCCTCGTCGCTTGGGGGATACAATGAGCAGTTCTTC. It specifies CASSLKHPSSLGGYNEQFF.

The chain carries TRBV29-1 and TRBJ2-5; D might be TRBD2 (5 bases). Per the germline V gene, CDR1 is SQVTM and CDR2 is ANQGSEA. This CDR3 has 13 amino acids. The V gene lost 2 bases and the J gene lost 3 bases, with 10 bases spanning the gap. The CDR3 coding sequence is TGCAGCGTTGAACGGGGAACTAAAGAGACCCAGTACTTC. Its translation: CSVERGTKETQYF.

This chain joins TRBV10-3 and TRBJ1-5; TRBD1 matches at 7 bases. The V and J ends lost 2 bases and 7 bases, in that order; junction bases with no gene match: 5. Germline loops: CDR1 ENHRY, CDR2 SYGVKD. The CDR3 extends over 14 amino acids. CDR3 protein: CAISEGQEAQPQHF. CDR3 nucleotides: TGTGCCATCAGTGAGGGACAGGAAGCCCAGCCCCAGCATTTT.

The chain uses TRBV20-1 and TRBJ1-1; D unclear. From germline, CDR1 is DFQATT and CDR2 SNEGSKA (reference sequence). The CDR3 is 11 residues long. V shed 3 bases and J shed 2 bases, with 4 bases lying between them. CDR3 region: CSARQNTEAFF. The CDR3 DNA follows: TGCAGTGCTAGGCAAAACACTGAAGCTTTCTTT.

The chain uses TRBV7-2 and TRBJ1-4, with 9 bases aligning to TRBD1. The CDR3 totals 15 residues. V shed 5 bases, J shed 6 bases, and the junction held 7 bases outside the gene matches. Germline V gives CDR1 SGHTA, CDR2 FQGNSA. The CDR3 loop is CASSTQTGGDEKLFF. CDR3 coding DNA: TGTGCCAGCAGCACCCAGACAGGGGGGGATGAAAAACTGTTTTTT.

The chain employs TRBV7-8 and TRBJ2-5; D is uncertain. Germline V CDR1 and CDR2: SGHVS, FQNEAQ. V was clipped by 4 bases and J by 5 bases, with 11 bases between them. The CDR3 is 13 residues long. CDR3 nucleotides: TGTGCCAGCAGCTCCTATCGGGTGGAGACCCAGTACTTC. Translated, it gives CASSSYRVETQYF.

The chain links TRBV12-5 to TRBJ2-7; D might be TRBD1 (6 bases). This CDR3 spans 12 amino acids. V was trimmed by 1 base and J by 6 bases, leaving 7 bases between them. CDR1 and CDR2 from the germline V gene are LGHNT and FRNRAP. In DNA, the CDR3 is TGTGCTAGTGGTTTGGACAGGGCCGAGCAGTACTTC. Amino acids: CASGLDRAEQYF. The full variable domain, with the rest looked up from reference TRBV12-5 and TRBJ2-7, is DARVTQTPRHKVTEMGQEVTMRCQPILGHNTVFWYRQTMMQGLELLAYFRNRAPLDDSGMPKDRFSAEMPDATLATLKIQPSEPRDSAVYFCASGLDRAEQYFGPGTRLTVT.

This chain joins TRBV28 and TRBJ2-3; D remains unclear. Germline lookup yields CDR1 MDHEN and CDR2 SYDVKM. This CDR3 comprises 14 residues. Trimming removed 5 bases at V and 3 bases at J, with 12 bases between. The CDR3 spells CASSEAPVTDTQYF. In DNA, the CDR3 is TGTGCCAGCAGTGAAGCCCCCGTTACAGATACGCAGTATTTT.

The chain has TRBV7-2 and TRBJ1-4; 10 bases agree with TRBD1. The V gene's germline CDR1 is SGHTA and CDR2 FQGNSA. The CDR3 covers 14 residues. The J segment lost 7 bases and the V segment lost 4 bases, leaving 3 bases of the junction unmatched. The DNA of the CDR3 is TGTGCCAGCAGCTCGGGACAGGGGAGTGAAAAACTGTTTTTT. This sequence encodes CASSSGQGSEKLFF.

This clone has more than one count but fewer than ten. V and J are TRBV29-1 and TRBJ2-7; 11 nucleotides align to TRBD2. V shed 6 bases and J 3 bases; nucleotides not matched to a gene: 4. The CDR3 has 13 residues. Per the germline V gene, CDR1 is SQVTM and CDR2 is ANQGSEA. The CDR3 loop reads CSVQTSGVYEQYF. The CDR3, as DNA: TGCAGCGTGCAGACTAGCGGGGTCTACGAGCAGTACTTC.

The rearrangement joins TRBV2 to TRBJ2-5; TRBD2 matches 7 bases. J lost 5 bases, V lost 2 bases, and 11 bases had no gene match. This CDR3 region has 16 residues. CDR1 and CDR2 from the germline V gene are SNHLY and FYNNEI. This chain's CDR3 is CASSEMGVVSGETQYF. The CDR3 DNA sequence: TGTGCCAGCAGTGAAATGGGTGTGGTTAGCGGGGAGACCCAGTACTTC.

The CDR3: CASSPGGRDSNQPQHF. The CDR3 DNA is TGTGCCAGCAGCCCAGGGGGTCGAGATAGCAATCAGCCCCAGCATTTT. The chain has TRBV28 and TRBJ1-5, with 7 bases aligning to TRBD1. Germline V gives CDR1 MDHEN, CDR2 SYDVKM. CDR3 length equals 16 residues. V lost 6 bases, J lost 0 bases, and 8 bases stayed unmatched.

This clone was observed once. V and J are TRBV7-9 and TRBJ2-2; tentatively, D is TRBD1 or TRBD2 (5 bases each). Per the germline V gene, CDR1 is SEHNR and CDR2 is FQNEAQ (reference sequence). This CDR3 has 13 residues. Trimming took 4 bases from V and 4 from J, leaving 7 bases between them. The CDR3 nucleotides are TGTGCCAGCAGCTGGGACCTCACCGGGGAGCTGTTTTTT. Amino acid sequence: CASSWDLTGELFF.